This T cell receptor (beta chain) was sequenced in a study of cytomegalovirus exposure and HLA in healthy donors (dated by TCRdb to 2016 to 2017). Background on the whole study: An earlier analysis of some 620 of the donors reported 250 to 300 Gb of sequence data and 100 million to 120 million unique TCR beta sequences obtained from about 170 million T cells. A later genetic analysis took genome-wide SNP genotypes for about 65% of the roughly 670 donors and used that subset as a discovery cohort. In an earlier analysis of roughly 580 of the donors, high-throughput TCR beta sequencing was used to judge whether each TCR beta V gene segment behaved as functional or pseudogenic. Along with the roughly 670-subject first cohort, a separate validation cohort of over a hundred different subjects was used. Of the 350 to 400 genotyped donors, about 84% fell in the genetic ancestry cluster associated with self-reported Caucasian donors. The later analysis used no new phenotypic data to find candidate immune exposures, relying instead on TCR beta sequences and their occurrence across donors. Alongside the repertoire data, information on donor age, sex, ethnicity and CMV serostatus was compiled. An early release covering 550 to 700 HLA-typed donors comprised about 300 gigabases of sequencing data and roughly 85 million unique TCR sequences. A later analysis re-analyzed previously published TCR beta repertoires from roughly 600 donors and added high-resolution HLA genotyping to study TCR occurrence patterns. The study aimed to test whether cataloging public T cell receptors could reveal signatures of past pathogen exposure. High-throughput TCR immunosequencing, statistical association of individual TCRs with disease status, and machine learning were combined to predict cytomegalovirus infection status. Every repertoire in the discovery cohort had been generated on one and the same sequencing platform. Among 300 to 500 genotyped donors of the cohort, an average of approximately 240,000 unique TCR beta nucleotide sequences was sequenced per donor, of which roughly 17% were non-productive. HLA typing included class I and class II loci at four-digit resolution. The number of donors typed differed by locus, with roughly 620-640 for A, B, C, DRB1 and DQB1, over 500 for DQA1, 600 to 610 for DPA1, and some 450 for DPB1. About five DR-DQ haplotypes were handled as single units for association and clustering, since linkage in the cohort was strong. Using immunosequencing, the study profiled T cell repertoires from 666 subjects and related those repertoires to cytomegalovirus serostatus.

The cohort consisted of 670 or so healthy bone marrow donors. Cohort members were all nominally healthy when sampled, although unrecorded immune exposures were likely present. The donor tested CMV seropositive and was one of the 289 seropositive cohort members. Every donor gave a peripheral blood sample, and the peripheral blood mononuclear cells from that sample were used for TCR beta sequencing. The Qiagen DNeasy Blood Extraction Kit was used to extract genomic DNA from the blood cell samples. Taken from the germline V gene, the CDR1 and CDR2 loops are SGDLS and YYNGEE. From cysteine to phenylalanine, the CDR3 is 16 amino acids long. Only the CDR3 part of the read is kept: 48 bases, read in frame from the first base. Trimmed from V: 2 bases; trimmed from J: 7 bases; junction bases lacking a gene match: 11. Turning to this clone: It lacks a known antigen. It has no much larger one-base neighbor in the sample; base qualities were not kept.

The investigation overall reported the following: Linkage disequilibrium might explain the correlated functional status among segregating V segments, but an unknown experimental factor could not be ruled out. The study listed 164 TCR beta chains as associated with cytomegalovirus. A further reported finding was that TCR beta sequences accurately predicted the HLA-A and HLA-B alleles for most subjects in the first cohort. Assigning TCR associations to individual alleles was difficult when HLA alleles, especially DR and DQ, strongly co-occurred. In a later genetic analysis, fewer N-insertions in productive TCRs were reported among donors in an Asian-associated ancestry cluster than the 666-donor mean. An association between a missense DCLRE1C variant and V-gene and J-gene trimming of TCR beta chains was found in a later genetic analysis and replicated in an independent cohort. Specific HLA alleles were associated with some 15,000 TCR beta sequences at a false discovery rate of 0.05 in a later analysis. Roughly uniform sequencing depth across donors was assumed in presence/absence analyses, although this assumption may not hold. In both the original and validation cohorts, the classifier was reported to diagnose cytomegalovirus status with high specificity and sensitivity. HLA typing was unavailable for some donors at each locus, so association tests used only the typed subset. A later analysis found that most CMV-associated TCR beta chains appeared HLA-restricted, with HLA associations seemingly driven largely by CMV exposure. The 87-base-pair reads could not distinguish some IMGT-functional V segments, including TRBV6-2 and TRBV6-3, so those segments were excluded. In this cohort, only TCR beta chains were sequenced, and detectable features were limited by the absence of alpha or paired-chain data. An earlier analysis of 587 of the donors showed that most TCR beta V segments appeared in productive rearrangements either about 87% or about 30% of the time, which broadly matched IMGT annotations. A later analysis found that HLA-associated TCR beta chains were more clonally expanded and had lower generation probabilities than equally common non-associated chains. Because counts were too low, seventeen rarely observed V segments, including chromosome 9 orphons, were excluded from the earlier analysis of 587 of the donors. According to the authors, the approach could potentially be generalized to other disease states and immunological phenotypes. Immune exposure information for the cohort was limited to CMV serostatus. A cluster of highly shared sequence variants was judged likely to represent a technical artifact of the sequencing pipeline. Several of the top co-occurrence clusters appeared to be linked to parvovirus B19, influenza, CMV and Epstein-Barr virus, according to a later analysis. A later analysis found that TCR association rates varied across HLA loci, with DRB1 alleles showing the most associated TCRs and HLA-C alleles the fewest. In vitro tests confirmed that a few of the cytomegalovirus-associated TCR beta chains recognize cytomegalovirus antigens. While some public TCRs were present in many individuals, most TCR sequences turned up only very rarely across donors.

The library was built by means of the immunoSEQ multiplex PCR assay. For the multiplex PCR, a mixture combining 60 forward primers for TCR Vbeta segments and 13 reverse primers for TCR Jbeta segments was used. A multiplex PCR assay on genomic DNA amplified the CDR3 region of rearranged TCR beta genes. On the Illumina HiSeq System, the amplified TCR beta libraries were sequenced as 87-base-pair reads. The authors' analysis ran thus. A later analysis tallied roughly 76 million unique TCR beta chains across the approximately 670 repertoires, and approximately 12 million of those chains were shared by two or more donors. Raw reads were error-corrected and collapsed into unique sequences by a nearest-neighbor algorithm in which closely related sequences were merged to remove PCR and sequencing errors. Alignment of CDR3 sequences to IMGT reference sequences was used to assign V, D and J gene segments. For a sequence to be retained, a match of at least six nucleotides to both a V gene segment and a J gene segment was required. A rearrangement was called productive if the CDR3 had no stop codons and remained in frame with V and J, and every other rearrangement was called non-productive. Following IMGT convention, CDR3 was defined as the stretch from the second conserved V-encoded cysteine to the conserved J-encoded phenylalanine. In an earlier analysis of approximately 500 of the donors, sequences lacking an unambiguous match to a single V gene segment were excluded. In an earlier analysis of roughly 600 of the donors, a V segment was called functional when productive rearrangements were above 56.7%, and segregating when the standard deviation between donors exceeded 5%. A statistical classification framework was built to diagnose cytomegalovirus status from the catalog of TCR beta chain sequences. In a later analysis, TCR nucleotide sequences were compared against IMGT/GENE-DB human TR gene sequences so that V and J genes could be assigned. Using the TCRdist pipeline, a later analysis assigned CDR3 sequences along with most-parsimonious VDJ recombination scenarios. In a later analysis, each TCR beta chain was defined by its CDR3 amino acid sequence together with its V-gene family, and reads without a unique V-gene family were excluded. As a way to deal with suspected cross-contamination and a sequencing artifact, a later analysis dropped 450 to 600 nucleotide sequences that were highly shared and had low generation probability. A later analysis calculated a clonal expansion index for each public chain from normalized within-repertoire ranks of inferred template counts. In a later analysis, generation probabilities were computed using a VDJ recombination model fitted to out-of-frame rearrangements, and the results were checked against IGoR. A later analysis scored TCR-TCR, TCR-HLA and TCR-CMV co-occurrence with hypergeometric tests, applying a repertoire-size bias correction to TCR pairs. In a later analysis, false discovery rates were estimated by permuting HLA or CMV assignments 20 times. In a later analysis, co-occurring TCRs were grouped using DBSCAN, and TCRdist sequence similarity was added for clustering within HLA-allele-positive subsets. Co-occurrence clustering excluded repertoires with fewer than 30,000 or more than 120,000 public chains, plus five with anomalous nucleotide sharing. TCRdb provides this immuneACCESS table in a form limited to in-frame rearrangements. Some clones are lacking; in checked studies, under half of them reflect an unresolved V gene, and why the rest are absent is not known. That table supplies the V and J calls and clone size; D and trimming were determined from the DNA. Counted in this sample were roughly 180,000 clones; about 79% of them appeared once. 0.95% to 1.5% of the sample comes from the top ten.

What was sequenced was PBMCs. This chain is built from TRBV9 and TRBJ2-2, with 7 bases in between that match TRBD2. This TCR was sampled from a girl aged 2-10 years in good health and CMV-seropositive. The CDR3 reads CASSVGAGARGGELFF. At the DNA level, the sequence is TGTGCCAGCAGCGTGGGCGCGGGAGCAAGGGGCGGGGAGCTGTTTTTT.